A single sample gave rise to the 11 T cell receptor beta chains below, sequenced in a study of cytomegalovirus exposure and HLA in healthy donors. Generated by immunoSEQ multiplex PCR, the TCRdb table keeps only in-frame clones and is missing some. The table shows approximately 300,000 clones, with approximately 90% occurring only once. Sequencing input: PBMCs. The receptors here all came from a woman aged 18-29 years in good health and CMV-seronegative.

The chain couples TRBV5-1 to TRBJ2-1; 9 nucleotides agree with TRBD2. The V gene end was trimmed by 0 bases and the J gene end by 8 bases; junction bases not matched to a gene: 3. CDR3 size: 14 residues. The germline V gene encodes CDR1 SGHRS and CDR2 YFSETQ. The CDR3 is CASSLGQREDEQFF. As DNA, the CDR3 is TGCGCCAGCAGCTTGGGGCAGCGGGAGGATGAGCAGTTCTTC.

The rearrangement uses TRBV5-1 and TRBJ2-5, with 8 bases fitting TRBD2. The V gene end was trimmed by 4 bases and the J gene end by 5 bases; junction bases not matched to a gene: 4. The CDR3 runs to 13 residues. Germline V CDR1 and CDR2: SGHRS, YFSETQ. CDR3 protein: CASSRRGGETQYF. DNA of the CDR3: TGCGCCAGCAGCCGACGGGGGGGCGAGACCCAGTACTTC.

The rearrangement links TRBV9 to TRBJ2-1; 8 bases are a match to TRBD2. The CDR3 totals 18 residues. V trimming: 0 bases; J trimming: 5 bases; junction bases outside the gene matches: 13. Germline CDR1 is SGDLS and CDR2 is YYNGEE. Here the CDR3 DNA reads TGTGCCAGCAGCGTAGCGGGGGGGCTCGCACTAGGGGACAATGAGCAGTTCTTC. Translated: CASSVAGGLALGDNEQFF.

The genes are TRBV6-5 and TRBJ1-2; TRBD1 agrees at 7 bases. Germline loops: CDR1 MNHEY, CDR2 SVGAGI. This CDR3 contains 14 residues. The V gene end was trimmed by 7 bases and the J gene end by 4 bases; junction bases not matched to a gene: 9. The CDR3: CASTSFGTAYGYTF. The CDR3, as DNA: TGTGCCAGCACCTCCTTCGGGACAGCCTATGGCTACACCTTC.

CDR3 nucleotide sequence: TGTGCCAGCAGCTCTCCCGGACTAGCCTACGAGCAGTACTTC. Protein sequence: CASSSPGLAYEQYF. The chain joins TRBV5-4 to TRBJ2-7; TRBD2 matches at 7 bases. The J segment lost 2 bases and the V segment lost 3 bases, leaving 5 bases of the junction unmatched. This CDR3 comprises 14 residues. Germline values: CDR1 SGHNT, CDR2 YYREEE (reference sequence).

The chain carries TRBV28 and TRBJ1-4; D may be TRBD1 (6 bases). The CDR3 is made up of 12 amino acids. CDR1 is MDHEN, CDR2 SYDVKM, per germline. Trimming removed 8 bases at V and 10 bases at J, with 14 bases between. CDR3 amino acids: CASSLLQGKLFF. In DNA, the CDR3 is TGTGCCAGCTCCCTCCTACAGGGAAAACTGTTTTTT.

The V and J genes are TRBV28 and TRBJ1-5; tentatively, D is TRBD1 (6 bases). The germline gives CDR1 MDHEN, CDR2 SYDVKM. The V end was cut by 6 bases, the J end by 4 bases, with 22 bases between. The CDR3 runs to 17 residues. The CDR3: CASRVRGTAVPNQPQHF. The CDR3 nucleotides are TGTGCCAGCAGGGTAAGGGGGACGGCAGTACCAAATCAGCCCCAGCATTTT.

The CDR3 spells CASSPSGRNTEAFF. The CDR3 coding sequence is TGTGCCAGCAGCCCATCCGGTAGGAACACTGAAGCTTTCTTT. The chain carries TRBV9 and TRBJ1-1, with unresolved D. V gave up 4 bases and J gave up 1 base, with 11 bases separating them. The CDR3 length is 14 residues. Germline values: CDR1 SGDLS, CDR2 YYNGEE.

This clone appeared a few times. This CDR3 is also generated by other DNA sequences in the sample. The rearrangement joins TRBV5-1 to TRBJ2-7; no definite D call. V shed 1 base and J shed 4 bases, with 6 bases lying between them. Germline V lookup: CDR1 SGHRS, CDR2 YFSETQ. The CDR3 is 12 residues long. CDR3 DNA sequence: TGCGCCAGCAGCTTGACAGAGTACGAGCAGTACTTC. Amino acid sequence: CASSLTEYEQYF.

The chain carries TRBV23-1 and TRBJ2-7, with D unclear. TRBV23-1 is an ORF; its function is uncertain. The CDR3 has 11 residues. V lost 10 bases and J lost 3, with 10 bases in between. The CDR3 sequence is CAMPDDYEQYF. CDR3 in DNA: TGCGCCATGCCAGATGACTACGAGCAGTACTTC.

The genes are TRBV28 and TRBJ1-4; tentative D call: TRBD1 (6 bases). The CDR3 has 12 residues. The germline gives CDR1 MDHEN, CDR2 SYDVKM. Between the trimmed V and J ends, which lost 11 bases and 3 bases, there was a span of 10 bases. CDR3 amino acids: CAGGAPNEKLFF. CDR3 DNA: TGTGCCGGGGGGGCCCCTAATGAAAAACTGTTTTTT. Full variable domain (rest looked up from reference TRBV28 and TRBJ1-4): DVKVTQSSRYLVKRTGEKVFLECVQDMDHENMFWYRQDPGLGLRLIYFSYDVKMKEKGDIPEGYSVSREKKERFSLILESASTNQTSMYLCAGGAPNEKLFFGSGTQLSVL.